The T cell receptor beta chain described here comes from a study of cytomegalovirus exposure and HLA in healthy donors. Study-level background: Genotyping showed 81% of hundreds of donors falling in the Caucasian-associated ancestry cluster. General study results and limits: Reportedly, TCR beta sequences accurately predicted HLA-A and HLA-B alleles in most subjects. Cytomegalovirus-associated status was assigned to 150 or so TCR beta chains. Sequencing depth roughly uniform across donors was assumed in presence/absence analyses.

The PCR ran on 60 Vbeta and 13 Jbeta primers. Data came from immunoSEQ multiplex PCR; TCRdb stores just in-frame clones and leaves some out. The sample has 150,000 to 200,000 clones; around 76% are singletons. Germline V lookup: CDR1 MNHEY, CDR2 SMNVEV (reference sequence). V gave up 6 bases and J gave up 1 base, with 9 bases separating them. The CDR3 extends over 13 amino acids. The table lists this clone with a count of one. Its antigen is currently unknown. This TCR was sampled from a woman aged 40 to 55 in good health and CMV-seronegative. The sequenced sample consisted of PBMCs. The genes are TRBV27 and TRBJ1-2; the D gene is possibly TRBD1 (6 bases). The CDR3 bases are TGTGCCAGCAGGGTGGACAGTAACTATGGCTACACCTTC. It encodes CASRVDSNYGYTF.